This TCR beta chain was sequenced for a study of cytomegalovirus exposure and HLA in healthy donors. Study observations and caveats: Later analysis identified around 15,000 TCR beta sequences associated with HLA alleles, using a false discovery rate threshold of 0.05. A later analysis reportedly found that, within productive TCRs, an Asian-associated ancestry cluster had fewer N-insertions than the mean observed across the 666 donors.

A note on this clone: Antigen unknown.

Per germline, CDR1 LNHDA and CDR2 SQIVND (reference sequence). The CDR3 loop spans 15 amino acids. The trim removed 3 bases at V and 0 bases at J, leaving 5 bases unmatched. PCR primers comprised 60 Vbeta and 13 Jbeta primers. Profiling relied on immunoSEQ multiplex PCR, and the TCRdb table lists in-frame clones only, not all of them. This table has 250,000 to 350,000 clones, under 90% appearing once. The chain has TRBV19 and TRBJ2-7; 7 bases are shared with TRBD1. The TCR comes from a girl aged 2 to 9 in good health and CMV-seronegative. The sample consisted of PBMCs. The CDR3 coding sequence is TGTGCCAGTAGTATTCGGGACAGTAGCTCCTACGAGCAGTACTTC. This gives the protein CASSIRDSSSYEQYF.